This T cell receptor (beta chain) was sequenced for a study of regulatory T cells in long-lasting Graves disease. This clonotype was picked up many times. The antigen is unknown. From germline, CDR1 is MDHEN and CDR2 SYDVKM. The V end was cut by 3 bases, the J end by 2 bases, with 11 bases between. CDR3 size: 14 residues. The TCR beta library used iRepertoire HTBI primers with Arm-PCR amplification of CDR3. TCRdb processed the multiplex PCR reads anew with MiXCR; each CDR3 protein has one entry. This sample has around 400,000 distinct CDR3 sequences; around 20% occur once, and the top ten carry 13% to 15%. The study's findings and limits: Patients whose Graves' disease persisted exhibited lower TCR diversity than those newly diagnosed.

Time point indicated: persistent/refractory GD, antithyroid drugs over 5 years with positive TRAb. There was RNA extracted from PBMCs, and the TCR library was made from it. Approximately 9.6-milliliter peripheral blood samples went into EDTA tubes. The chain employs TRBV28 and TRBJ2-7, with a possible D match to TRBD1 (6 bases). The source is a female donor with Graves disease. The source was peripheral blood mononuclear cells (PBMCs), collected when the disease was refractory, from a patient treated with antithyroid drugs. The CDR3 coding sequence is TGTGCCAGCAGTTTTAGGGCAGGGGCCTACGAGCAGTACTTC. Encoded protein: CASSFRAGAYEQYF.